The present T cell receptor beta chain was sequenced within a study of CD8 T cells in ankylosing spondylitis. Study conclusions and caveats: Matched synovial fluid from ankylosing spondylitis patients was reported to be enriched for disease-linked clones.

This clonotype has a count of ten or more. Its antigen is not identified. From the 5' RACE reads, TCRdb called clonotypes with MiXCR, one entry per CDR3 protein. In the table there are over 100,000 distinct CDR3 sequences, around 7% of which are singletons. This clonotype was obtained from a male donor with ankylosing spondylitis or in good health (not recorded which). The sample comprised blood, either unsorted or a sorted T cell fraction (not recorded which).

CDR3 DNA: TGCGCCAGCAGCACCCGGCGGGATCCTACGCTGCAGTACTTC. It translates to CASSTRRDPTLQYF. The V gene is TRBV5-1, the J gene TRBJ2-7; possible D gene TRBD2, 6 bases. Looked up from germline, CDR1 is SGHRS and CDR2 is YFSETQ. The germline V and J ends were trimmed by 4 bases and 9 bases, with 20 bases remaining between them. The CDR3 totals 14 residues.